The 21 T cell receptor beta chains below come from one sample, sequenced in a study of beta chain features in type 1 diabetes. Their antigens remain unidentified. General study results and limits: Type 1 diabetes patients had moderately but significantly shorter TCRB CDR3s in all four CD4+ subsets.

cDNA synthesis used the whole RNA isolate, giving expressed TCRB sequences. Libraries were prepared by immunoSEQ multiplex PCR; TCRdb keeps only in-frame clonotypes and omits some of them. This sample yields hundreds of thousands of clones, of which about 14% are seen a single time; 0.03% to 0.04% belongs to the top ten. Sequenced material: naive CD4+ T cells from blood. All receptors come from a man aged 18 to 30 with type 1 diabetes.

The chain uses TRBV30 and TRBJ2-3; D possibly uses TRBD1 or TRBD2 (5 bases each). CDR1 and CDR2 (germline): GTSNPN, SVGIG (reference sequence). This CDR3 contains 15 residues. The ends were cut back, 5 bases at V and 4 bases at J, with 19 bases in the middle. CDR3 sequence reads: CAWGAGTVDPDTQYF. In DNA form, the CDR3 reads TGTGCCTGGGGGGCGGGTACCGTTGACCCAGATACGCAGTATTTT.

The chain has TRBV6-5 and TRBJ1-5; D is unclear. The V end lost 8 bases, the J end lost 2 bases, and 13 bases lay between the germline ends. Germline values: CDR1 MNHEY, CDR2 SVGAGI. This CDR3 spans 14 amino acids. CDR3 in amino acids: CASGGGSGNQPQHF. Here the CDR3 DNA reads TGTGCCAGCGGTGGCGGCTCAGGCAATCAGCCCCAGCATTTT.

Only a few counts were recorded for this clone. Other nucleotide sequences in the sample specify the same CDR3. This chain joins TRBV7-2 and TRBJ2-5; D is ambiguous. The CDR3 sequence is 11 residues long. CDR1 is SGHTA and CDR2 is FQGNSA in the germline V gene. Between the trimmed V and J ends, which lost 5 bases and 2 bases, there was a span of 3 bases. CDR3 amino acids: CASSQQETQYF. Here the CDR3 DNA reads TGTGCCAGCAGCCAGCAAGAGACCCAGTACTTC.

The chain has TRBV27 and TRBJ2-5; D possibly corresponds to TRBD2 (6 bases). Per germline, CDR1 MNHEY and CDR2 SMNVEV (reference sequence). The CDR3 covers 15 residues. Trimming left V 4 bases short and J 5 bases short, with 17 bases between. The DNA for the CDR3 is TGTGCCAGCAGTTGGGGGGACGGCCGGGTGGAGACCCAGTACTTC. This codes for CASSWGDGRVETQYF.

This clone was seen a few times. The chain uses TRBV9 and TRBJ2-1; 7 bases line up with TRBD1. Germline V gene sequence: CDR1 SGDLS, CDR2 YYNGEE. There are 14 residues in the CDR3. V lost 7 bases to trimming and J lost 9 bases; unmatched junction nucleotides: 13. The CDR3 loop is CASSALDRAGEQFF. The CDR3 DNA is TGTGCCAGCTCAGCCTTAGACAGGGCGGGTGAGCAGTTCTTC.

This clone showed up just a few times. The V gene is TRBV5-4, the J gene TRBJ2-7; no clear D gene. This CDR3 comprises 12 residues. V shed 1 base and J shed 3 bases, with 5 bases lying between them. The germline V gene encodes CDR1 SGHNT and CDR2 YYREEE (reference sequence). The CDR3 sequence: CASSLPLYEQYF. Written as DNA, the CDR3 is TGTGCCAGCAGCTTGCCCCTCTACGAGCAGTACTTC.

This chain joins TRBV29-1 and TRBJ1-1; 7 nucleotides align to TRBD1. Trimming took 5 bases from V and 0 from J; bases not matched to a gene: 6. CDR1 SQVTM and CDR2 ANQGSEA come from the germline V gene. The CDR3 has 14 amino acids. CDR3 coding DNA: TGCAGCGTTCGGACAGGTATAATGAACACTGAAGCTTTCTTT. This sequence encodes CSVRTGIMNTEAFF.

V is TRBV6-5 and J is TRBJ2-5, with 8 bases that match TRBD2. V trimming: 5 bases; J trimming: 2 bases; junction bases outside the gene matches: 4. The CDR3 covers 14 residues. Germline V gene lookup returns CDR1 MNHEY and CDR2 SVGAGI. The CDR3 nucleotides read TGTGCCAGCAGTAGAGGACTAGCACAAGAGACCCAGTACTTC. Its protein is CASSRGLAQETQYF.

The rearrangement joins TRBV28 to TRBJ1-5, with no clear D. Trimming shortened V by 7 bases and J by 3 bases, and 7 bases separated the two germline ends. The CDR3 spans 12 residues. Germline CDR1 reads MDHEN; CDR2 reads SYDVKM. This CDR3 reads CASNAANQPQHF. The CDR3 nucleotides read TGTGCCAGCAACGCCGCCAATCAGCCCCAGCATTTT.

The rearrangement uses TRBV21-1 and TRBJ2-5; the table's D call, TRBD2, has no DNA check behind it. TRBV21-1 is given as a pseudogene. The CDR3 totals 15 residues. The CDR3 region is CASRIERGGQETQYF. For the CDR3, the DNA is TGTGCCAGCAGGATCGAGCGGGGGGGGCAAGAGACCCAGTACTTC.

J is TRBJ2-1 and V is TRBV30, with TRBD2 matching over 8 bases. J gave up 8 bases and V 0 bases, and 15 bases lay outside the gene matches. In germline, CDR1 is GTSNPN, CDR2 SVGIG (reference sequence). The CDR3 totals 17 residues. CDR3 bases: TGTGCCTGGAGTGTACATCCGGGAGGGCCCTCAAGGGATGAGCAGTTCTTC. Protein: CAWSVHPGGPSRDEQFF. The whole variable domain, filled in from reference TRBV30 and TRBJ2-1, reads SQTIHQWPATLVQPVGSPLSLECTVEGTSNPNLYWYRQAAGRGLQLLFYSVGIGQISSEVPQNLSASRPQDRQFILSSKKLLLSDSGFYLCAWSVHPGGPSRDEQFFGPGTRLTVL.

The chain joins TRBV14 to TRBJ2-7; either TRBD1 or TRBD2 may fit D (5 bases each). The germline gives CDR1 SGHDN, CDR2 FVKESK. Deletions cut 0 bases from V and 2 bases from J, with 14 bases between. CDR3 length equals 16 residues. The CDR3 DNA is TGTGCCAGCAGCCAAGAAGGTACCGGGGCGACCTACGAGCAGTACTTC. Translating gives CASSQEGTGATYEQYF. Supplemented by reference TRBV14 and TRBJ2-7, the full variable domain reads EAGVTQFPSHSVIEKGQTVTLRCDPISGHDNLYWYRRVMGKEIKFLLHFVKESKQDESGMPNNRFLAERTGGTYSTLKVQPAELEDSGVYFCASSQEGTGATYEQYFGPGTRLTVT.

This clone has just a few counts. The gene calls are TRBV29-1 and TRBJ2-7; no clear D. Trimming took 5 bases from V and 0 from J, leaving 11 bases between them. The CDR3 is 13 amino acids. Germline CDR1 and CDR2: SQVTM and ANQGSEA. The CDR3 DNA is TGCAGCGTTATAGTACAATACTCCTACGAGCAGTACTTC. Translated: CSVIVQYSYEQYF.

This chain joins TRBV2 and TRBJ2-2, with no clear D. Trimming pared 2 bases from V and 5 bases from J, leaving 6 bases between. Per germline, CDR1 SNHLY and CDR2 FYNNEI. The CDR3 totals 13 residues. The CDR3 region has the DNA TGTGCCAGCAGTGAATTGGGGACCGGGGAGCTGTTTTTT. This codes for CASSELGTGELFF.

The chain recombines TRBV7-3 with TRBJ1-1, with D perhaps TRBD1 (5 bases). V lost 6 bases and J 0 bases, leaving 14 bases between the germline ends. Germline CDR1 SGHTA, CDR2 FQGTGA. The CDR3 runs to 15 residues. The CDR3 bases are TGTGCCAGCAGTTATGACAGTATAATGAACACTGAAGCTTTCTTT. The encoded protein is CASSYDSIMNTEAFF.

The V gene is TRBV28, the J gene TRBJ2-7; D ambiguous. This CDR3 spans 13 amino acids. V lost 4 bases and J 2 bases, leaving 9 bases between the germline ends. CDR1 and CDR2 (germline): MDHEN, SYDVKM. The CDR3 protein is CASSSPQTYEQYF. The CDR3 region has the DNA TGTGCCAGCAGTTCACCCCAGACCTACGAGCAGTACTTC.

This clone was counted only a few times. The chain joins TRBV11-3 to TRBJ2-1, with no clear D. The CDR3 has 17 residues. Trimming removed 1 base from V and 2 bases from J, with 15 bases in between. Germline assignment: CDR1 SGHNT and CDR2 YENEEA. Here the CDR3 DNA reads TGTGCCAGCAGCTTAGGCCCCCGTGGAAGGACCTACAATGAGCAGTTCTTC. Translating gives CASSLGPRGRTYNEQFF.

This clone showed up just a few times. The genes are TRBV7-2 and TRBJ2-1; D gene uncertain. This CDR3 is 16 amino acids long. CDR1 is SGHTA, CDR2 FQGNSA, per germline. V lost 5 bases and J 2 bases, leaving 16 bases between the germline ends. The chain's CDR3 is CASSPSLGGPYNEQFF. The CDR3 DNA reads as TGTGCCAGCAGCCCCTCCCTGGGCGGACCCTACAATGAGCAGTTCTTC. Looking up the rest from reference TRBV7-2 and TRBJ2-1 gives the full variable domain: GAGVSQSPSNKVTEKGKDVELRCDPISGHTALYWYRQSLGQGLEFLIYFQGNSAPDKSGLPSDRFSAERTGGSVSTLTIQRTQQEDSAVYLCASSPSLGGPYNEQFFGPGTRLTVL.

This clone appeared a few times. J is TRBJ1-5 and V is TRBV19; D not resolved. The CDR3 totals 15 residues. Per germline, CDR1 LNHDA and CDR2 SQIVND (reference sequence). With 6 bases removed from V and 4 bases from J, the gap between germline ends came to 16 bases. The CDR3 region is CASSPMSAGNQPQHF. The CDR3 region has the DNA TGTGCCAGTAGCCCGATGTCCGCCGGGAATCAGCCCCAGCATTTT.

The CDR3 region has the DNA TGTGCCAGCAGCTTAAGGGGCGCGAGTAGCACAGATACGCAGTATTTT. Translated, it gives CASSLRGASSTDTQYF. J is TRBJ2-3 and V is TRBV7-9; perhaps TRBD1 as D (5 bases). The V end lost 2 bases, the J end lost 0 bases, and 12 bases lay between the germline ends. The CDR3 is 16 amino acids. Per the germline V gene, CDR1 is SEHNR and CDR2 is FQNEAQ (reference sequence).

The gene calls are TRBV18 and TRBJ2-5; D gene ambiguous. V was shortened by 2 bases and J by 4 bases, with 5 bases between the two germline ends. The length of the CDR3 is 12 residues. CDR1 and CDR2 (germline): KGHSH, LQKENI. Written as DNA, the CDR3 is TGTGCCAGCTCACCAAATCGAGAGACCCAGTACTTC. Encoded protein: CASSPNRETQYF.